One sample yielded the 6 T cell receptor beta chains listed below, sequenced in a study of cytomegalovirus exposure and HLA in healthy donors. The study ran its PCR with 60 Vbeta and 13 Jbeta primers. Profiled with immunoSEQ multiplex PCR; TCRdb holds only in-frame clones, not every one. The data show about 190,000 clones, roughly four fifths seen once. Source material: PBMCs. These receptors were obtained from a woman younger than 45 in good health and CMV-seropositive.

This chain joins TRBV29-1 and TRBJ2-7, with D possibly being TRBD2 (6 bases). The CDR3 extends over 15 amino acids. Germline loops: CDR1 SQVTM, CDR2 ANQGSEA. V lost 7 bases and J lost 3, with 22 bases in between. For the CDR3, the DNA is TGCAGCGCTCTGAAACTTACCGGGACTCGCTACGAGCAGTACTTC. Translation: CSALKLTGTRYEQYF.

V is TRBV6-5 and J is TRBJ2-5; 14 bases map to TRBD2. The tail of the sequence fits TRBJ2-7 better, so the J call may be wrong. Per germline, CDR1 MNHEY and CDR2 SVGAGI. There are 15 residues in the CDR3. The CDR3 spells CASSRGLAGVSEQYF. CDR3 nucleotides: TGTGCCAGCAGTAGGGGACTAGCGGGAGTATCCGAGCAGTACTTC.

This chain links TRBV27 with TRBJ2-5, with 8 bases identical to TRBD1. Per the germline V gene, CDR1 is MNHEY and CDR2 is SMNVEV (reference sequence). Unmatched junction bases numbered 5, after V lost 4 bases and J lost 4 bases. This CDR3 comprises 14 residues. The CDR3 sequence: CASSSLRGLETQYF. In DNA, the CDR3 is TGTGCCAGCAGTTCACTCAGGGGGCTAGAGACCCAGTACTTC.

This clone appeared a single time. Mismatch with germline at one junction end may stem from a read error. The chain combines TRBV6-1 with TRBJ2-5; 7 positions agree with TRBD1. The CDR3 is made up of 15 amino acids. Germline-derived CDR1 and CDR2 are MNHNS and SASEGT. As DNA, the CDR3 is TGTGCCAGCAATGAACGGGACAGCCGATTGGAGACCCAGTACTTC. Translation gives CASNERDSRLETQYF.

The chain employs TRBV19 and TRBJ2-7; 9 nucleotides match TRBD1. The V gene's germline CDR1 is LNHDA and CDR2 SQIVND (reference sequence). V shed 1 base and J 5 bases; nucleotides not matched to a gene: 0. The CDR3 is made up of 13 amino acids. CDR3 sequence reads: CASSIGTGDEQYF. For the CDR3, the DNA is TGTGCCAGTAGTATAGGGACAGGGGACGAGCAGTACTTC.

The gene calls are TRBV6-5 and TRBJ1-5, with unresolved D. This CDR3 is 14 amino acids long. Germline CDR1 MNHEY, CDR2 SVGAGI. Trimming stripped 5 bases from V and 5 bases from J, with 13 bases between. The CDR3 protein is CASSPGGGYQPQHF. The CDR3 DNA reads TGTGCCAGCAGTCCGGGAGGAGGGTATCAGCCCCAGCATTTT.